This TCR beta chain was profiled in a study of T cells in Graves' hyperthyroidism and ophthalmopathy (dated by TCRdb to about 2019). Broadly, across the study: Peripheral blood was collected at initial diagnosis, before any treatment. To identify distinguishing TCR V-J signatures, a discovery cohort of about 100 patients was used, comprising under 45 with Graves' ophthalmopathy and approximately 57 with stable Graves' hyperthyroidism. After sampling, hyperthyroidism patients received methimazole starting at 30 mg daily, and ophthalmopathy patients received high-dose intravenous methylprednisolone. The 100 discovery patients were randomly split 7:3 into training and test sets. Thyroid tissue and blood T-cell repertoires from six Graves' hyperthyroidism patients were also compared in the study. Whether ophthalmopathy could be predicted prospectively was tested in an independent validation cohort made up of under 20 hyperthyroidism patients plus 17 patients who later progressed to ophthalmopathy. The paper describes TCR Vbeta CDR3 sequencing of roughly 130 peripheral blood samples, made up of under 50 ophthalmopathy patients, around 78 hyperthyroidism patients and roughly 17 progressor patients. Here is what the overall study found, with its caveats: In validation, progression to ophthalmopathy was predicted by the model with 65% to 71% sensitivity and roughly 76% specificity, a median of around 5.9 months before onset. In cross-validation, a model built on a 13 V-J signature told ophthalmopathy apart from stable hyperthyroidism with 85% to 90% sensitivity and approximately 81% specificity, and in testing the same model reached 80%/75%. No statistical method was used to fix the sample size in advance, and group allocation was not hidden from the investigators. Blood samples also contained most of the expanded thyroid clonotypes (frequency above 0.001), which suggests that blood repertoires may reflect thyroid immune responses.

Graves' hyperthyroidism was defined as stable when no progression to ophthalmopathy occurred over 18 months of follow-up. The hyperthyroidism patients were between 18 and 65 years old and newly diagnosed, with a disease duration of less than 2 months. Exclusion was applied to patients with uncontrolled infections, other autoimmune diseases, pregnancy or lactation. Diagnoses were established on the basis of clinical symptoms, serum thyroxine and TRAb, thyroid ultrasound, and orbital computed tomography. PBMCs were isolated from 8 to 10 ml of fresh peripheral blood by Ficoll-Paque density gradient centrifugation. Total RNA was extracted using Trizol reagent, and RNA quality was assessed on an Agilent 2100 Bioanalyzer. The TCR beta CDR3 regions were amplified from RNA transcripts. For the first round of RT-PCR on the TCR CDR3, the HTBI primer set was used together with the Qiagen OneStep RT-PCR kit. Libraries were constructed in a second round of multiplex PCR, after which size selection and purification were carried out. Sequencing of the libraries was done on an Illumina HiSeq2000 using paired-end 100 bp reads. The original methods were these. SOAPnuke was used to process the raw data, throwing out any read that contained adapters or uncalled bases, had a mean Phred below 15, or lacked an exact constant-primer or identifier match. High-quality paired reads were merged with COPE v1.2.5, and unique nucleotide sequences were defined as clonotypes. MiTCR v1.1 was used to align the clonotypes against IMGT TRBV, TRBD and TRBJ reference segments. The analysis was restricted to V-J combinations with a frequency above 0.0001, which together covered 98% to 99.2% of the repertoires. A TCS score was defined as the ratio of F50 (clonal expansion) to E x V (chaos), with BLOSUM62-based TCRdist applied between CDR3 peptides within each V-J. Welch's t-statistics and random forest reduced 500 to 650 V-J features to roughly 13, which were used in a naive Bayes classifier (R e1071). The Morisita-Horn index was used to measure how similar the thyroid and blood repertoires were. The public reads were reanalyzed by TCRdb: fastp trimming at Q25, MiXCR alignment, in-frame beta chains only. Merged by CDR3 protein, the rows form single entries marked with the most common genes and DNA. These V and J calls rely on TCRdb rather than the paper's analysis. Within this sample are about 840,000 distinct CDR3 sequences, with roughly 40% of them counted one time only. The ten largest clones represent 7% to 10% of the sample.

Many counts were recorded for this clonotype. Its antigen is still unknown. No much larger clone is present one base from it, and per-base qualities are unavailable. V is cut by 6 bases and J by 2 bases, and the space between the germline ends is 7 bases. Taken from cysteine to phenylalanine, the CDR3 has 12 residues. Only the CDR3 portion is preserved as DNA: 36 bases, with reading frame beginning at the first base. Taken from the germline V gene (reference sequence), the CDR1 and CDR2 loops are LNHDA and SQIVND. Recombination connected TRBV19 to TRBJ1-1; a weak D assignment points to TRBD1 (5 bases agree). This TCR derives from a man between 18 and 35 years old with Graves' hyperthyroidism. The sample consisted of blood. The DNA is TGTGCCAGTAGAGGGGATAACACTGAAGCTTTCTTT. It translates to CASRGDNTEAFF.